The following is a TCR beta chain sequence with its context. Study processing details: Scientists estimated how many nucleated cells there were by amplifying reference gene primers. Assay: immunoSEQ multiplex PCR; the TCRdb copy retains only in-frame clones and omits some. V and J calls and clone size are those listed in that table; D and trimming were worked out from the DNA. This sample yields around 67,000 clones, of which about 81% are seen a single time; 9.2% belongs to the top ten. The data derive from a study of blood T cell repertoires in COVID-19. Material: peripheral blood. The receptor was isolated from a human donor in a cohort sampled during active COVID-19.

This chain's CDR3 is CASSLGQGAQETQYF. The CDR3 region has the DNA TGTGCCAGCAGCCTGGGACAGGGGGCACAAGAGACCCAGTACTTC. The chain employs TRBV4-2 and TRBJ2-5; 12 bases are a match to TRBD1. The V gene end was trimmed by 4 bases and the J gene end by 2 bases; junction bases not matched to a gene: 2. There are 15 residues in the CDR3. Germline V CDR1 and CDR2: LGHNA, YNFKEQ.